This T cell receptor beta chain was recorded in a study of shared clonotypes between healthy human individuals. Study-wide context: CD4 naive and CD4 memory each took three plates per donor, while CD8 naive took two and CD8 memory one. Study-wide results and limits: Naive CD4 clonotype sharing across a few donors was 4% to 5%. Sorted-subset sequencing, rarefaction showed, was incomplete despite large depth. What limited the represented genetic and exposure-history diversity was the small number of donors.

Data came from immunoSEQ multiplex PCR; TCRdb stores just in-frame clones and leaves some out. The sample records around 2.1 million clones, 85% to 95% being singletons. Only CD45RO-negative cells positively selected for CCR7 counted as naive CD8 cells, so terminally differentiated effector memory CD45RA+ cells were excluded. J gave up 3 bases and V 4 bases, and 10 bases lay outside the gene matches. This CDR3 region has 16 residues. Germline V gives CDR1 SGHRS, CDR2 YFSETQ. This clone was seen once. The antigen is unknown. The source of this sequence is a man in his late teens or twenties in good health. Some clones in this sample may be carry-over from other donors' samples. Input material: naive CD8+ T cells from PBMCs. The chain combines TRBV5-1 with TRBJ2-7; 10 bases line up with TRBD1. The CDR3 nucleotides read TGCGCCAGCAGCGTCGCCGGGACAGGGGACCTCTACGAGCAGTACTTC. Its protein is CASSVAGTGDLYEQYF.